This record concerns one T cell receptor beta chain sequence. The antigen is unknown. It was with 60 Vbeta and 13 Jbeta primers that the PCR ran. Repertoires were generated with immunoSEQ multiplex PCR, while TCRdb's copy carries only in-frame clones and drops some. This table has some 190,000 clones, about 69% appearing once. The CDR3 totals 14 residues. With 7 bases removed from V and 6 bases from J, the gap between germline ends came to 16 bases. The V gene's germline CDR1 is SGHDN and CDR2 FVKESK. This specimen belongs to a study of cytomegalovirus exposure and HLA in healthy donors. Whole-study context: Most genotyped donors, around 86% of around 370, had Caucasian-associated genetic ancestry. Findings and caveats of the study: An analysis done earlier found most TCR beta V segments productive about 90% or about 30% of the time. Cytomegalovirus status was reportedly diagnosed by the classifier with high sensitivity and specificity. Testing in vitro showed a few CMV-associated chains specific for CMV antigens.

The specimen sequenced was PBMCs. V and J are TRBV14 and TRBJ2-1; D possibly corresponds to TRBD2 (5 bases). This sequence originates from a man aged 25-45 years in good health and CMV-seropositive. The CDR3 spells CASNGIGGSNEQFF. The DNA of the CDR3 is TGTGCCAGCAACGGGATCGGCGGTAGCAATGAGCAGTTCTTC.